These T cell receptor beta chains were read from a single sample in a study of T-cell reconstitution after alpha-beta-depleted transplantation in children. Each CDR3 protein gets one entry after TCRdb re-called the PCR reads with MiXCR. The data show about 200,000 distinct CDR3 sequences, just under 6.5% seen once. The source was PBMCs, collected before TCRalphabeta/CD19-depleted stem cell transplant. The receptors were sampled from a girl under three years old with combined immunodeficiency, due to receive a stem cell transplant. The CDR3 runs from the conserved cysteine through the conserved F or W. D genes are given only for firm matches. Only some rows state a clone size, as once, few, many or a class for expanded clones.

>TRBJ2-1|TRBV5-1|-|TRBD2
TGCGCCAGCAGCTCCCTAAGCCTAGCGGGTAAAAGTCTGTTCTTC
CASSSLSLAGKSLFF
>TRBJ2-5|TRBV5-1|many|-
TGCGCCAGCAGCCCTACGATCCCCAACAGGCGGGAGACCCAGTACTTC
CASSPTIPNRRETQYF
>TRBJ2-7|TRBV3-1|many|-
TGTGCCAGCAGCCAGGGGGCGCGGGAGCAGTACTTC
CASSQGAREQYF
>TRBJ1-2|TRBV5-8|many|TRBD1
TGTGCCAGCAGCTTGGGGACAGGGTTTGCTATGAGGGGCTACACCTTC
CASSLGTGFAMRGYTF
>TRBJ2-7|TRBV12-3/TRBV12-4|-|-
TGTGCCAGCAGTATAGTTCTTGGGGAGCAGTACTTC
CASSIVLGEQYF
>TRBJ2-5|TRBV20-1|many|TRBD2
TGCAGTGCCCTAGGAGTACTAGCGGAGGGGTATCAAGAGACCCAGTACTTC
CSALGVLAEGYQETQYF
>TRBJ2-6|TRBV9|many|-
TGTGCCAGCAGCTCACGTGGTATTAGGGTCTCTGGGGCCAACGTCCTGACTTTC
CASSSRGIRVSGANVLTF
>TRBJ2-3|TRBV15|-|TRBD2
TGTGCCACCAGCACTCGGACTAGCGGGAGGGGCTATACGCAGTATTTT
CATSTRTSGRGYTQYF
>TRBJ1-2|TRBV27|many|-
TGTGCCAGCACTTCACAGGGCGGAGACTATGGCTACACCTTC
CASTSQGGDYGYTF
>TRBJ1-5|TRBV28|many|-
TGTGCCAGCAGTGGACATCGGGGCAATCAGCCCCAGCATTTT
CASSGHRGNQPQHF
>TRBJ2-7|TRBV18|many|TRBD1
TGTGCCAGCTCCCTAGGAGGGACAGGGGCCGAGCAGTACTTC
CASSLGGTGAEQYF
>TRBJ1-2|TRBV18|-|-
TGTGCCAGCCTTGGTAATTTCAATGGCTACACCTTC
CASLGNFNGYTF
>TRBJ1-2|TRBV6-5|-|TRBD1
TGTGCCAGCAGTTACTCGAACAGGGGGCTCAACTATGGCTACACCTTC
CASSYSNRGLNYGYTF
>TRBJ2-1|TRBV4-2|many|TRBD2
TGTGCCAGCAGCCAAGAAGGTCGGGGGGGCGTGTCCTACAATGAGCAGTTCTTC
CASSQEGRGGVSYNEQFF
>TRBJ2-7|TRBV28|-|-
TGTGCCAGCAGTTTACGTTCGCGGCACCCCCTCTCCTACGAGCAGTACTTC
CASSLRSRHPLSYEQYF
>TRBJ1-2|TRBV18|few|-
TGTGCCAGCTCACACACAGGTGCTGGTAACTATGGCTACACCTTC
CASSHTGAGNYGYTF
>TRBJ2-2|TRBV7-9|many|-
TGTGCCAGCAGCTTAGCACTCCGTGGGGAGCTGTTTTTT
CASSLALRGELFF
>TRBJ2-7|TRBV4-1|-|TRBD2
TGCGCCAGCAGCCAAGCAGGCGCGGGAGGGTTTTTTGCCGAGCAGTACTTC
CASSQAGAGGFFAEQYF
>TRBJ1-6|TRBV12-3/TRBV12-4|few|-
TGTGCCAGCAGTCCCTCAATGGGGAATTCACCCCTCCACTTT
CASSPSMGNSPLHF
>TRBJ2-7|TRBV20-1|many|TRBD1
TGCAGTGCTAGAGGACAGGGGTCCTACGAGCAGTACTTC
CSARGQGSYEQYF
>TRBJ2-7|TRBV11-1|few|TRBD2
TGTGCCAGCAGCGACAAGGGCCGACTAGCGGGGCTCTCCTACGAGCAGTACTTC
CASSDKGRLAGLSYEQYF
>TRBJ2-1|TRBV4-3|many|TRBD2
TGCGCCAGCAGCCCCCCGGGGGAGGGCAATGAGCAGTTCTTC
CASSPPGEGNEQFF
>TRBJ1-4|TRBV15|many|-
TGTGCCACCAGCAGAGATGTCCCCATTAATGAAAAACTGTTTTTT
CATSRDVPINEKLFF
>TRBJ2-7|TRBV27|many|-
TGTGCCAGCAGCCCAGCGGTCTCCTACGAGCAGTACTTC
CASSPAVSYEQYF
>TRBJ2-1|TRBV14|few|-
TGTGCCAGCAGGAGTGGGAATGAGCAGTTCTTC
CASRSGNEQFF
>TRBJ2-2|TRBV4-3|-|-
TGCGCCAGCAGCCAAGATAGGTGGTGGGGAGCGAACACCGGGGAGCTGTTTTTT
CASSQDRWWGANTGELFF
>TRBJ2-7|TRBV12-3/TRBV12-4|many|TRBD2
TGTGCCAGCAGCCCAGCGGGGGGACCCTACGAGCAGTACTTC
CASSPAGGPYEQYF
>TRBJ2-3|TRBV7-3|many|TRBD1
TGTGCCAGCAGCTTCTCAGGGGGCCTCACAGATACGCAGTATTTT
CASSFSGGLTDTQYF
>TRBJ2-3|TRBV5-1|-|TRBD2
TGCGCCAGCAGCCCACCAGAGCTATGGAGGGGACTAGTGTTGGATACGCAGTATTTT
CASSPPELWRGLVLDTQYF
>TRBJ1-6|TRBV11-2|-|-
TGTGCCAGCAGCTCGAGCTCCTATAATTCACCCCTCCACTTT
CASSSSSYNSPLHF
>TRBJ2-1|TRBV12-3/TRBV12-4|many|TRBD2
TGTGCCAGCAGGTTAGCGGGGAGCTCCTACAATGAGCAGTTCTTC
CASRLAGSSYNEQFF
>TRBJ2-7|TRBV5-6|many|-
TGTGCCAGCAGCAGCACCGGGACTTCCAACGAGCAGTACTTC
CASSSTGTSNEQYF
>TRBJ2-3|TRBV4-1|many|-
TGCGCCAGCAGGAAGTGGATTCTAGGGGGACCCACAGATACGCAGTATTTT
CASRKWILGGPTDTQYF
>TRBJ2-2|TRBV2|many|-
TGTGCCAGCAGTGTGAGGAGAGGGGCCGACACCGGGGAGCTGTTTTTT
CASSVRRGADTGELFF
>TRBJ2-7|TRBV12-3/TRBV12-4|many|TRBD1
TGTGCCAGCAGTTTAATTGCTTGGACAGGGTGGGACGAGCAGTACTTC
CASSLIAWTGWDEQYF